Described below is a single T cell receptor (beta chain) sequence and its context. A few counts support this clone. What antigen it recognizes has not been identified. It has no much larger one-base neighbor in the sample; base qualities were not kept. The cohort consisted of 600 or so healthy bone marrow donors. All cohort members were sampled while nominally healthy, although unrecorded immune exposures were likely present. The donor was CMV seronegative and belonged to the group of around 350 seronegative cohort members. A peripheral blood sample was collected from each donor, and TCR beta sequencing was performed on peripheral blood mononuclear cells. Genomic DNA extraction from the blood cell samples was performed with the Qiagen DNeasy Blood Extraction Kit. The sample belongs to a study of cytomegalovirus exposure and HLA in healthy donors (dated by TCRdb to 2016 to 2017). For context, the study as a whole: According to an earlier analysis of 587 of the donors, about 179 million T cells yielded over 90 million unique TCR beta sequences and about 300 Gb of sequence data. In the later analysis, no new phenotypic data were used to find candidate immune exposures; instead, reliance was placed on TCR beta sequences and their occurrence across donors. Four or five DR-DQ haplotypes were handled as single units for association and clustering because linkage in the cohort was strong. Among around 400 genotyped donors of the cohort, an average of approximately 240,000 unique TCR beta nucleotide sequences was sequenced per donor, of which about 18% were non-productive. The study aimed to test whether signatures of past pathogen exposure could be identified by cataloging public T cell receptors. In a later analysis, previously published TCR beta repertoires from some 640 donors were re-analyzed and high-resolution HLA genotyping was added so that TCR occurrence patterns could be studied. An early release covering around 630 HLA-typed donors comprised approximately 300 gigabases of sequencing data and approximately 80 million unique TCR sequences. Donor age, sex, ethnicity and CMV serostatus were collected together with the repertoire data. Class I and class II HLA loci were covered by the typing at four-digit resolution. To predict cytomegalovirus infection status, the study combined high-throughput TCR immunosequencing, statistical association of individual TCRs with disease status, and machine learning. The study used immunosequencing to profile the T cell repertoires of 666 subjects and linked those repertoires to cytomegalovirus serostatus. A separate validation cohort of about 110 different subjects was used in addition to the roughly 720-subject first cohort. The number of donors typed differed by locus, with roughly 629-640 for A, B, C, DRB1 and DQB1, about 500 for DQA1, about 610 for DPA1, and some 440 for DPB1. An earlier analysis of approximately 500 of the donors applied high-throughput TCR beta sequencing to assess whether each TCR beta V gene segment acted as functional or pseudogenic. Of the approximately 370 genotyped donors, less than 90% were placed in the genetic ancestry cluster associated with self-reported Caucasian donors. All discovery cohort repertoires had been generated using a single sequencing platform. A later genetic analysis used genome-wide SNP genotypes for 398 of the 666 donors, treating that subset as a discovery cohort.

Beyond this particular receptor, the publication reports: In vitro tests confirmed that a few of the cytomegalovirus-associated TCR beta chains recognize cytomegalovirus antigens. In a later analysis, HLA-associated TCR beta chains were found to be more clonally expanded and to have lower generation probabilities than equally common non-associated chains. A further reported finding was that TCR beta sequences accurately predicted the HLA-A and HLA-B alleles for most subjects in the first cohort. Sequencing depth was assumed to be roughly uniform across donors in the presence/absence analyses, though that assumption may not hold. In a later analysis, the rate of TCR association differed among HLA loci, with DRB1 alleles having the most associated TCRs and HLA-C alleles having the fewest. Strong co-occurrence of HLA alleles, especially DR and DQ, made assigning TCR associations to individual alleles difficult. According to a later analysis, parvovirus B19, influenza, CMV and Epstein-Barr virus appeared linked to several top co-occurrence clusters. Correlated functional status among segregating V segments might reflect linkage disequilibrium, but an unknown experimental factor could not be ruled out. An earlier analysis of around 540 of the donors showed that most TCR beta V segments appeared in productive rearrangements either about 90% or about 30% of the time, which broadly matched IMGT annotations. Cytomegalovirus status was reported to be diagnosed by the classifier with high specificity and sensitivity in both the original and validation cohorts. Most TCR sequences were observed very rarely across donors, whereas some public TCRs were present in many individuals. The sequencing pipeline was judged likely to have produced a cluster of highly shared sequence variants as a technical artifact. Immune exposure information for the cohort was limited to CMV serostatus. Some IMGT-functional V segments, including TRBV6-2 and TRBV6-3, could not be distinguished by the 87-base-pair reads and were therefore excluded. Because HLA typing was missing for some donors at each locus, association tests included only the typed subset. The study gave a list of under 200 TCR beta chains associated with cytomegalovirus. According to a later genetic analysis, donors in an Asian-associated ancestry cluster had fewer N-insertions in productive TCRs than the approximately 670-donor mean. Specific HLA alleles were associated with 15,000 to 20,000 TCR beta sequences at a false discovery rate of 0.05 in a later analysis. Because counts were too low, 15 to 20 rarely observed V segments, including chromosome 9 orphons, were excluded from the earlier analysis of 587 of the donors. This cohort had only TCR beta chains sequenced, and the lack of alpha or paired-chain data limited which features could be detected. The authors suggested that the approach could potentially be extended to other disease states and immunological phenotypes. In a later analysis, most CMV-associated TCR beta chains were found to appear HLA-restricted, with HLA associations seemingly driven largely by CMV exposure. A later genetic analysis associated a missense DCLRE1C variant with V-gene and J-gene trimming of TCR beta chains, and an independent cohort replicated the association.

To prepare the library, the immunoSEQ multiplex PCR assay was applied. The multiplex PCR relied on a mix of 60 forward primers for TCR Vbeta segments and 13 reverse primers for TCR Jbeta segments. A multiplex PCR assay on genomic DNA amplified the CDR3 region of rearranged TCR beta genes. On the Illumina HiSeq System, the amplified TCR beta libraries were sequenced as 87-base-pair reads. In the paper's pipeline: Across the 700 or so repertoires, a later analysis counted some 81 million unique TCR beta chains, around 10 million of which were shared by at least two donors. Raw reads were error-corrected and collapsed into unique sequences by a nearest-neighbor algorithm in which closely related sequences were merged to remove PCR and sequencing errors. CDR3 sequences were aligned to IMGT reference sequences to assign V, D and J gene segments. For a sequence to be retained, a match of at least six nucleotides was required to both a V gene segment and a J gene segment. Rearrangements were classified as productive when the CDR3 lacked stop codons and remained in frame with V and J, and all other rearrangements were classified as non-productive. Following IMGT convention, CDR3 was defined as the stretch from the second conserved V-encoded cysteine to the conserved J-encoded phenylalanine. Sequences without an unambiguous match to a single V gene segment were excluded from the earlier analysis of several hundred of the donors. An earlier analysis of about 590 of the donors classified V segments as functional when productive rearrangements were above 56.7% and as segregating when the standard deviation between donors was above 5%. A statistical classification framework was built to diagnose cytomegalovirus status from the catalog of TCR beta chain sequences. V and J gene assignment, in a later analysis, came from comparing TCR nucleotide sequences with IMGT/GENE-DB human TR gene sequences. A later analysis assigned CDR3 sequences and most-parsimonious VDJ recombination scenarios with the TCRdist pipeline. A later analysis defined each TCR beta chain by its CDR3 amino acid sequence plus V-gene family, and excluded reads lacking a unique V-gene family. In a later analysis, nearly 600 highly shared, low-generation-probability nucleotide sequences were removed to address suspected cross-contamination and a sequencing artifact. A later analysis calculated a clonal expansion index for each public chain from normalized within-repertoire ranks of inferred template counts. A later analysis computed generation probabilities with a VDJ recombination model fitted to out-of-frame rearrangements, and checked the results against IGoR. Hypergeometric tests were used in a later analysis to score TCR-TCR, TCR-HLA and TCR-CMV co-occurrence, with a repertoire-size bias correction applied to the TCR pairs. A later analysis estimated false discovery rates by permuting HLA or CMV assignments 20 times. A later analysis grouped co-occurring TCRs with DBSCAN, adding TCRdist sequence similarity when clustering within HLA-allele-positive subsets. Repertoires with fewer than 30,000 or more than 120,000 public chains were left out of co-occurrence clustering, as were a few repertoires with anomalous nucleotide sharing. TCRdb obtained this table from immuneACCESS and retained in-frame rearrangements with V and J assigned. These tables miss some clones; where compared with another copy, unresolved V genes account for less than half of the shortfall, and the remainder is unexplained. V and J calls and clone size are copied from that table; D and trimming were computed from the DNA. The sample includes some 150,000 clones, with over 80% observed a single time. Roughly 2.9% of the sample rests with the top ten.

V lost 6 bases and J lost 6 bases; the stretch between them is 14 bases long. CDR1 is given as SQVTM and CDR2 as ANQGSEA, both from the germline V gene. The CDR3 measures 13 amino acids from cysteine to phenylalanine. Only the CDR3 region is kept as DNA, spanning 39 bases read in frame from base 1. What was sequenced was PBMCs. Rearrangement joined TRBV29-1 to TRBJ1-4, with no reliable assignment of the D segment. This TCR was recovered from a woman in her 30s in good health and CMV-seronegative. At the DNA level, the sequence is TGCAGCGTCGGTGCGGAGTCCTATGAAAAACTGTTTTTT. This translates into CSVGAESYEKLFF.